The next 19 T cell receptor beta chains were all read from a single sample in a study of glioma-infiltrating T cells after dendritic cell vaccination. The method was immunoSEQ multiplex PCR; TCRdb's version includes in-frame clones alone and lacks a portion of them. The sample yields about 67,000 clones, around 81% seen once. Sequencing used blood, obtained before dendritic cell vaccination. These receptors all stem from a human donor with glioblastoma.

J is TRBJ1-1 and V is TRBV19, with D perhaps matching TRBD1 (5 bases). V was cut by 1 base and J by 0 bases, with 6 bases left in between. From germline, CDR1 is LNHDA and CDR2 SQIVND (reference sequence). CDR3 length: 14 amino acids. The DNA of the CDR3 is TGTGCCAGTAGTATAGGACAGCTGAACACTGAAGCTTTCTTT. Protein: CASSIGQLNTEAFF.

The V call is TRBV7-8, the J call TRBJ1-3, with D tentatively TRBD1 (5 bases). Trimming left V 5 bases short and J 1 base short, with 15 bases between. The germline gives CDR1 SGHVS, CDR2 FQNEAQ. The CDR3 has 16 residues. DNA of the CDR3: TGTGCCAGCAGCCCAGGCACAGGTCGATCTGGAAACACCATATATTTT. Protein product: CASSPGTGRSGNTIYF.

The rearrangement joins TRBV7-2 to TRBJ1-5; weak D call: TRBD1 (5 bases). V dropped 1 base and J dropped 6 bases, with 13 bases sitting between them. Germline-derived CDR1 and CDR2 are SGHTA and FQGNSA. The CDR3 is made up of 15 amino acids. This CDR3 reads CASSLEWGVGQPQHF. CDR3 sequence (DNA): TGTGCCAGCAGCTTAGAATGGGGGGTTGGTCAGCCCCAGCATTTT.

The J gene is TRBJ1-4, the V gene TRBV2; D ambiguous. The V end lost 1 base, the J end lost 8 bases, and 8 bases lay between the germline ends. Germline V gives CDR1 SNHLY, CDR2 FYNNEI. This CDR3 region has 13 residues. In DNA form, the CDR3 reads TGTGCCAGCAGTGAAGGGTTTGGCGAAAAACTGTTTTTT. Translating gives CASSEGFGEKLFF.

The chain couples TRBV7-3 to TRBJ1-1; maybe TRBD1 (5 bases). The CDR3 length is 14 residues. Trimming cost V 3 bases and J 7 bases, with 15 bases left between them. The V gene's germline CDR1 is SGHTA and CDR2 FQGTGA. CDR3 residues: CASSFYPRVGEAFF. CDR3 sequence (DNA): TGTGCCAGCAGCTTCTACCCCAGGGTTGGTGAAGCTTTCTTT.

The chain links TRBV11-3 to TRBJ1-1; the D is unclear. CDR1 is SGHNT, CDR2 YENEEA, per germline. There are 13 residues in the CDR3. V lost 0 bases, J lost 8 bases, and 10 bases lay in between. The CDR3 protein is CASSLEGAGEAFF. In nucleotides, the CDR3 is TGTGCCAGCAGCTTAGAGGGAGCAGGAGAAGCTTTCTTT.

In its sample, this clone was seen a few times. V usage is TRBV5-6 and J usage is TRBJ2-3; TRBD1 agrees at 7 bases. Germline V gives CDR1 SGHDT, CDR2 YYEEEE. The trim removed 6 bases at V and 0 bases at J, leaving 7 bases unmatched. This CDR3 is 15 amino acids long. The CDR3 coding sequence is TGTGCCAGCAACGGACAGGACCTAAGCACAGATACGCAGTATTTT. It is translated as CASNGQDLSTDTQYF.

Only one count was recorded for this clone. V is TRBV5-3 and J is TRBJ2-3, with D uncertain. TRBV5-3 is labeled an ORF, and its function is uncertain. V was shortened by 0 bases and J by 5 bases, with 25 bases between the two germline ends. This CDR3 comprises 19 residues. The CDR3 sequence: CARSLGPRRGAVGLDTQYF. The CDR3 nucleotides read TGTGCCAGAAGCTTGGGACCACGACGAGGCGCTGTAGGCTTAGATACGCAGTATTTT.

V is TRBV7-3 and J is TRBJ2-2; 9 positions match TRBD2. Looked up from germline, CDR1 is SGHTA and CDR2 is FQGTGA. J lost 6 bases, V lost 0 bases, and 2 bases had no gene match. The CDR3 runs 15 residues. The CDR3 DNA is TGTGCCAGCAGCTTAACCGGCGGGGGGGCCGGGGAGCTGTTTTTT. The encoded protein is CASSLTGGGAGELFF.

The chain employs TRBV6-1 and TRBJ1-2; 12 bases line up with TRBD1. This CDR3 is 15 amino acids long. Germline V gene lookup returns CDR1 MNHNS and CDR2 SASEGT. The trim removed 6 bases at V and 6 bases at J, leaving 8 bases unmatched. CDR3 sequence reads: CASRRGGQGANGYTF. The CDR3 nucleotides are TGTGCCAGCAGACGAGGGGGACAGGGGGCCAATGGCTACACCTTC.

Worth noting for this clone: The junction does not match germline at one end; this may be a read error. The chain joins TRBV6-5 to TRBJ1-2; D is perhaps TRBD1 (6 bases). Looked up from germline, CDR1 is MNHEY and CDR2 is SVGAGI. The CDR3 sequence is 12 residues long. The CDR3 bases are TGTGCCGGCAGAGGGGGTGTGGGCGGCTACACCTTC. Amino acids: CAGRGGVGGYTF.

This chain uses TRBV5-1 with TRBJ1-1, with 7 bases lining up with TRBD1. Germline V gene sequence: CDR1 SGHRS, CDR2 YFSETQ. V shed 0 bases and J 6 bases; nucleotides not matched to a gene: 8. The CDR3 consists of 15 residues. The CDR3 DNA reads TGCGCCAGCAGCTTGGCCCAGGGGGTAGGTGCTGAAGCTTTCTTT. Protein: CASSLAQGVGAEAFF.

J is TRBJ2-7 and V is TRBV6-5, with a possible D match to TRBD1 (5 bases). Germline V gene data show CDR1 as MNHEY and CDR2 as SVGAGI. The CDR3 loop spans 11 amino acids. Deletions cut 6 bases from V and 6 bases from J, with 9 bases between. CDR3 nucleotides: TGTGCCAGCAGAAAGGGGTCCGAGCAGTACTTC. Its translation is CASRKGSEQYF.

CDR3 sequence reads: CSAGWAETQYF. In nucleotides, the CDR3 is TGCAGTGCTGGGTGGGCGGAGACCCAGTACTTC. The genes are TRBV20-1 and TRBJ2-5; unclear D gene. Germline V gene lookup returns CDR1 DFQATT and CDR2 SNEGSKA (reference sequence). The CDR3 totals 11 residues. With 5 bases removed from V and 5 bases from J, the gap between germline ends came to 9 bases.

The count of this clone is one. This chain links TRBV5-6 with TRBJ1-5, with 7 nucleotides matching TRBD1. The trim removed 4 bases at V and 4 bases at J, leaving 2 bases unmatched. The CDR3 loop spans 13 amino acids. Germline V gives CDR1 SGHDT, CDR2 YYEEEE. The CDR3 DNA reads TGTGCCAGCAGCGCGGGACAGAATCAGCCCCAGCATTTT. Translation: CASSAGQNQPQHF.

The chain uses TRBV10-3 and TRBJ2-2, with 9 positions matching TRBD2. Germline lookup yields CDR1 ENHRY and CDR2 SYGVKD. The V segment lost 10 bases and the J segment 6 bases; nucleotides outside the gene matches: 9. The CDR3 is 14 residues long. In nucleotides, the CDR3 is TGTGCCACCCTAAGAGCGGGGGGCGCCGGGGAGCTGTTTTTT. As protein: CATLRAGGAGELFF.

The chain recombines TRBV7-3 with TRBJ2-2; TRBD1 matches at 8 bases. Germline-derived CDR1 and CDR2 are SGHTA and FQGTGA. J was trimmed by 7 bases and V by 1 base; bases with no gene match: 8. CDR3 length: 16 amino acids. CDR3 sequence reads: CASSLIGQGASGELFF. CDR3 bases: TGTGCCAGCAGCTTAATAGGTCAGGGGGCGAGCGGGGAGCTGTTTTTT.

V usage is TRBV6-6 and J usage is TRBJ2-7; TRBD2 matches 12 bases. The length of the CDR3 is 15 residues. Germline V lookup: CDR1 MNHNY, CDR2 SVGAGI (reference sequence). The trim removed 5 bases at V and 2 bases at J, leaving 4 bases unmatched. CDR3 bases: TGTGCCAGCAGTACTACTAGCGGGGGGCCCTACGAGCAGTACTTC. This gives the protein CASSTTSGGPYEQYF.

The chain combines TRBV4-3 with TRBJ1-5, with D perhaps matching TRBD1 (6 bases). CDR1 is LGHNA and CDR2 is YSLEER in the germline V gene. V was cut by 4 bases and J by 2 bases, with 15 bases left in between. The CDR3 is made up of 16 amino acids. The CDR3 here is CASSPDQGKGNQPQHF. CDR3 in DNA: TGCGCCAGCAGCCCAGATCAGGGGAAGGGCAATCAGCCCCAGCATTTT.